This T cell receptor (beta chain) was sequenced during a study of OX40 agonist ivuxolimab in advanced cancers. With respect to the entire study: Ivuxolimab was an agonistic, fully human IgG2 monoclonal antibody directed against OX40 (CD134), a costimulatory receptor. Intravenous ivuxolimab was administered to patients every 2 weeks at six dose levels: 0.01, 0.1, 0.3, 1.5, 3 and 10 mg/kg. Among the approximately 50 dose-escalation patients, some 20 had hepatocellular carcinoma, 15 or so melanoma, 9 renal cell carcinoma and 9 head and neck cancer. The dose-escalation cohort was 82.7% male with a mean age of about 54 years, ranging from roughly 23 to 90. Partial responses occurred in three dose-escalation patients, of whom one had hepatocellular carcinoma and two had cutaneous melanoma. Prior anti-PD-1, anti-PD-L1 or anti-CTLA-4 therapy was permitted, and roughly two fifths of dose-escalation patients had received checkpoint inhibitors. The monotherapy dose-escalation portion (N of about 47 patients) of the phase I ivuxolimab trial is reported in the paper. Peripheral TCRbeta sequencing aimed to test whether ivuxolimab altered TCR sequence diversity and caused clonal T-cell expansion.

Patients with a history of autoimmune disease or receiving systemic immunosuppression were excluded from the trial. Peripheral blood for TCR sequencing was collected from all dose cohorts at baseline, on cycle 4 day 1, and on cycle 7 day 1. The samples were drawn from a first-in-human, open-label, multicenter phase I dose-escalation trial of ivuxolimab. Adults with locally advanced or metastatic melanoma, renal cell, hepatocellular, or head and neck squamous cell carcinoma were enrolled in the trial. Before TCR sequencing, CD4+ T cells and CD8+ T cells from peripheral blood were sorted into separate populations. To sequence the TCRbeta CDR3 region, genomic DNA was isolated from the sorted cells. The immunoSEQ Assay was used for sequencing of TCRbeta CDR3 regions. TCRdb retrieved this table from immuneACCESS and kept in-frame rearrangements only. Not all clones are present; in checked studies, unresolved V genes account for under half, and no reason is known for the remainder. This sample holds roughly 81,000 clones; 70% to 90% were observed only once. The ten largest clones capture about 0.45% of the sample.

What the research found in general, with its limitations: Low levels of normalized T-cell clonal expansion were also seen in some patients who did not respond. Clonal expansion of both CD4+ and CD8+ blood T cells was observed from baseline to week 6 at doses 0.1 to 3.0 mg/kg. Antigen specificity was not determined for the clonally expanded peripheral T cells. After ivuxolimab, expanded clones were on average more numerous among CD8+ T cells than among CD4+ T cells. In the 0.1-3.0 mg/kg groups, partial responders had among the lowest normalized peripheral clonal expansion, particularly in CD8+ T cells.

As for this clone: Its antigen is not yet known. No base quality values were provided; no much bigger clone lies one nucleotide off.

Spanning cysteine to phenylalanine, the CDR3 consists of 14 amino acids. Solely the CDR3 DNA is kept, with 42 bases framed from the first base. Sequences SGHRS (CDR1) and YFSETQ (CDR2) are obtained from the germline V gene. V loses 5 bases of germline sequence and J loses 1 base, and the interval between the two ends is 12 bases. Sequences were derived from CD4+ or CD8+ T cells sorted from blood, sampled in a trial of the OX40 agonist ivuxolimab. This TCR was recovered from an adult with an advanced solid tumor such as melanoma, head and neck, liver or kidney cancer. The chain is assembled from TRBV5-1 and TRBJ1-1; a tentative D call is TRBD1 (6 bases match). The bases are TGCGCCAGCAGGGCCGGGGGGGCGAACACTGAAGCTTTCTTT. Its translation is CASRAGGANTEAFF.